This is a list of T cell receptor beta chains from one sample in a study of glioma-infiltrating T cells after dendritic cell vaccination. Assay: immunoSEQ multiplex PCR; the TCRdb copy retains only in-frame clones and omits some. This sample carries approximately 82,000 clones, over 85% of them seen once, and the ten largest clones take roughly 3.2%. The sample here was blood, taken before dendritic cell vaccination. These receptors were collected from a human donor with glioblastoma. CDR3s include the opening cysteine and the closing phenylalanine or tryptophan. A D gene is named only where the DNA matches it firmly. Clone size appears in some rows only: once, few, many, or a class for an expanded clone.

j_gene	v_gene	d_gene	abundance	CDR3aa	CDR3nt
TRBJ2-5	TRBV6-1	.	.	CASRTGGETQYF	TGTGCCAGCAGGACAGGCGGAGAGACCCAGTACTTC
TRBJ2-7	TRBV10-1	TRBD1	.	CASSRDRGHEQYF	TGCGCCAGCAGCCGGGACAGGGGGCACGAGCAGTACTTC
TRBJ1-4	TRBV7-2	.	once	CASSFERSNEKLFF	TGTGCCAGCAGCTTCGAGCGAAGCAATGAAAAACTGTTTTTT
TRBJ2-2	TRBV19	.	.	CASSSGNTGELFF	TGTGCCAGTAGTAGCGGGAACACCGGGGAGCTGTTTTTT
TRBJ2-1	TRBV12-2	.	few	CASRLRWTSGGSLNEQFF	TGTGCAAGTCGCTTACGGTGGACTAGCGGGGGGTCCCTCAATGAGCAGTTCTTC
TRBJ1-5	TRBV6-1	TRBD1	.	CASSGGTGEGQPQHF	TGTGCCAGCAGTGGGGGGACAGGGGAGGGTCAGCCCCAGCATTTT
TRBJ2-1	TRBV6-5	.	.	CASSAGASYNEQFF	TGTGCCAGCAGTGCGGGGGCCTCCTACAATGAGCAGTTCTTC
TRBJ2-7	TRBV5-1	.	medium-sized	CASSLNERGLQTYEQYF	TGCGCCAGCAGCTTGAACGAGAGGGGACTGCAAACCTACGAGCAGTACTTC
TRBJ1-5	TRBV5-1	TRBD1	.	CASSLGDRRDQPQHF	TGCGCCAGCAGCTTGGGGGACAGGCGTGATCAGCCCCAGCATTTT
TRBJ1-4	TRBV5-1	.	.	CASSLGQPTTNEKLFF	TGCGCCAGCAGCTTGGGACAGCCAACAACTAATGAAAAACTGTTTTTT
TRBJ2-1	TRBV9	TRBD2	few	CASSVSGGSNNEQFF	TGTGCCAGCAGCGTTAGCGGGGGCTCTAACAATGAGCAGTTCTTC
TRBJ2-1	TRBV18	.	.	CASSRLAPGNEQFF	TGTGCCAGCTCACGGTTAGCCCCAGGGAATGAGCAGTTCTTC
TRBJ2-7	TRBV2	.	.	CASSEFRYHSYEQYF	TGTGCCAGCAGTGAATTCAGGTATCACTCCTACGAGCAGTACTTC
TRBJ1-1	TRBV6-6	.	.	CASRYPTVDMNIEAFF	TGTGCCAGCAGATACCCGACAGTAGACATGAACATTGAAGCTTTCTTT
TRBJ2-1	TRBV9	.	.	CASSGGESYNEQFF	TGTGCCAGCAGCGGTGGAGAAAGCTACAATGAGCAGTTCTTC